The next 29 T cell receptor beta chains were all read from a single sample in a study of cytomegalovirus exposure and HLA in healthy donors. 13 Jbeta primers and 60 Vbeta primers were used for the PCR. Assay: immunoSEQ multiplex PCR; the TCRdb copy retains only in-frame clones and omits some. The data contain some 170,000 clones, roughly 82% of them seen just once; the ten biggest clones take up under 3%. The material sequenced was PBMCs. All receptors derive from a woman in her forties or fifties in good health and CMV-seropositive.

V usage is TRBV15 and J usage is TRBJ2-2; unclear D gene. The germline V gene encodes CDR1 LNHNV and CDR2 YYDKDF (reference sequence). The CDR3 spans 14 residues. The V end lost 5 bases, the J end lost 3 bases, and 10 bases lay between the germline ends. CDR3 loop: CATSPFRDTGELFF. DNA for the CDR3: TGTGCCACCAGCCCATTTCGGGACACCGGGGAGCTGTTTTTT.

This CDR3 is CASSKDRASYSGSDTQYF. CDR3 bases: TGCGCCAGCAGCAAGGACAGGGCCTCCTATAGCGGGTCAGATACGCAGTATTTT. The rearrangement joins TRBV4-1 to TRBJ2-3, with D tentatively TRBD1 (8 bases). Germline-derived CDR1 and CDR2 are MGHRA and YSYEKL. V lost 5 bases and J lost 4, with 25 bases in between. The CDR3 is made up of 18 amino acids.

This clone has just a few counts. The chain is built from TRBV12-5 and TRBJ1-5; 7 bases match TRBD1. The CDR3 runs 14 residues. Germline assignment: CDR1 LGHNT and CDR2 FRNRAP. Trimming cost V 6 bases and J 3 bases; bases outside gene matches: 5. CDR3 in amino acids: CASGTGVDNQPQHF. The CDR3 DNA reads TGTGCTAGTGGAACAGGGGTCGACAATCAGCCCCAGCATTTT.

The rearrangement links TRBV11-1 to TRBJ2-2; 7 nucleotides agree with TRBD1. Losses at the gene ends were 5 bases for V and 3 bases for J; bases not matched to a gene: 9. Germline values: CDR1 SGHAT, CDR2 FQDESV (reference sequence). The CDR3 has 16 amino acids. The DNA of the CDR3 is TGTGCCAGCAGCCGACTCGCGCAGGGGGACACCGGGGAGCTGTTTTTT. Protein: CASSRLAQGDTGELFF.

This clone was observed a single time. DNA for the CDR3: TGCAGCGCGGAGGGACTGGTAAACTACAATGAGCAGTTCTTC. Translating gives CSAEGLVNYNEQFF. V and J are TRBV29-1 and TRBJ2-1; TRBD2 is a possible D gene (6 bases). V dropped 7 bases and J dropped 3 bases, with 16 bases sitting between them. The CDR3 is 14 amino acids. Germline assignment: CDR1 SQVTM and CDR2 ANQGSEA.

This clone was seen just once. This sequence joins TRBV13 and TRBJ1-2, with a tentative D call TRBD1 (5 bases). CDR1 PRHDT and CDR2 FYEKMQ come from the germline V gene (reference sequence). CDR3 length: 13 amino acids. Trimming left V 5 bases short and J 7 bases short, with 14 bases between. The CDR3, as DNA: TGTGCCAGCAGCAGAGACAGAGCTAGTGGCTACACCTTC. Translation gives CASSRDRASGYTF.

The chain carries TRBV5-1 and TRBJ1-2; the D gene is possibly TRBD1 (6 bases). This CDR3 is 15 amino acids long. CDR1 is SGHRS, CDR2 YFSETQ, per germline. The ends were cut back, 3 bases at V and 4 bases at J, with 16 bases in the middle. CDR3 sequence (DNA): TGCGCCAGCAGCTCAGATTCGGGACAAGGCTATGGCTACACCTTC. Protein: CASSSDSGQGYGYTF.

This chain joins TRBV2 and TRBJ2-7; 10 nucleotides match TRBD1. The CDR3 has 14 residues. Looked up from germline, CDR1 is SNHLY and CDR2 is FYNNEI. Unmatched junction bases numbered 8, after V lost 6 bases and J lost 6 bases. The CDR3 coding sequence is TGTGCCAGCAGATTTTCGACAGGGGGCCTCGAGCAGTACTTC. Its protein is CASRFSTGGLEQYF.

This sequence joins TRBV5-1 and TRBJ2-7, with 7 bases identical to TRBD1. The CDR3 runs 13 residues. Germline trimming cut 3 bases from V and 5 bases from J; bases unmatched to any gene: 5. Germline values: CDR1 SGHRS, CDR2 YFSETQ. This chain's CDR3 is CASSSTGFHEQYF. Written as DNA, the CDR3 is TGCGCCAGCAGCTCGACAGGGTTCCACGAGCAGTACTTC.

In DNA, the CDR3 is TGTGCCAGCAGTAACAGGGGGCCCCGGGGTGGCTACACCTTC. Encoded protein: CASSNRGPRGGYTF. The chain couples TRBV27 to TRBJ1-2, with 9 bases identical to TRBD1. Germline V lookup: CDR1 MNHEY, CDR2 SMNVEV (reference sequence). The CDR3 is made up of 14 amino acids. After removal of 5 bases from V and 7 bases from J, the junction contained 8 bases not matched to a gene.

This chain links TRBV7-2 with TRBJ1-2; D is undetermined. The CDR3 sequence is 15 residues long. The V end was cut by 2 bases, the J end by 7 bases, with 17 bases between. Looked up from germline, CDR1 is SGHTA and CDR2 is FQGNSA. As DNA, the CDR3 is TGTGCCAGCAGCTTACAATCATGGAGGGCTACTGGCTACACCTTC. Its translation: CASSLQSWRATGYTF.

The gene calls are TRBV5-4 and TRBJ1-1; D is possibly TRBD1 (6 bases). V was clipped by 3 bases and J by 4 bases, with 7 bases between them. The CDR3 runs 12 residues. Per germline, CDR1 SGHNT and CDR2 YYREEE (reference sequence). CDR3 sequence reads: CASSSDSTEAFF. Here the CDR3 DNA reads TGTGCCAGCAGCTCGGACAGCACTGAAGCTTTCTTT. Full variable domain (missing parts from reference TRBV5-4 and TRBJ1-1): ETGVTQSPTHLIKTRGQQVTLRCSSQSGHNTVSWYQQALGQGPQFIFQYYREEENGRGNFPPRFSGLQFPNYSSELNVNALELDDSALYLCASSSDSTEAFFGQGTRLTVV.

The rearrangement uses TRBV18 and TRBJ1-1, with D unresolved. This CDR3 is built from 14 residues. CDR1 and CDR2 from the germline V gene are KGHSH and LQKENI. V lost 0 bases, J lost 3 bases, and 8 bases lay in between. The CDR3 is CASSPPLGDTEAFF. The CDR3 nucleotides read TGTGCCAGCTCACCACCATTGGGAGACACTGAAGCTTTCTTT.

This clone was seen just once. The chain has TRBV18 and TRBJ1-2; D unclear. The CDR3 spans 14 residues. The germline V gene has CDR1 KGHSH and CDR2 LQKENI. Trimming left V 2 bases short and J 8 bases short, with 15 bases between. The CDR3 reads CASSPERNSRGYTF. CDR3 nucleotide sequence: TGTGCCAGCTCACCAGAACGTAACTCCAGGGGCTACACCTTC. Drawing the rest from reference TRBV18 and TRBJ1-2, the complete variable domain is NAGVMQNPRHLVRRRGQEARLRCSPMKGHSHVYWYRQLPEEGLKFMVYLQKENIIDESGMPKERFSAEFPKEGPSILRIQQVVRGDSAAYFCASSPERNSRGYTFGSGTRLTVV.

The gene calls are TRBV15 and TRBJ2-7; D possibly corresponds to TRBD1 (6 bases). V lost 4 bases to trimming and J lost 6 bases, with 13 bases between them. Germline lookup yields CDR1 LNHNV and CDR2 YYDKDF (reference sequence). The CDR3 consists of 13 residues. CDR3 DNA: TGTGCCACCAGCAAGAACCAAGGGGGCGAGCAGTACTTC. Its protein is CATSKNQGGEQYF. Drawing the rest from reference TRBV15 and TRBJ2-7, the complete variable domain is DAMVIQNPRYQVTQFGKPVTLSCSQTLNHNVMYWYQQKSSQAPKLLFHYYDKDFNNEADTPDNFQSRRPNTSFCFLDIRSPGLGDTAMYLCATSKNQGGEQYFGPGTRLTVT.

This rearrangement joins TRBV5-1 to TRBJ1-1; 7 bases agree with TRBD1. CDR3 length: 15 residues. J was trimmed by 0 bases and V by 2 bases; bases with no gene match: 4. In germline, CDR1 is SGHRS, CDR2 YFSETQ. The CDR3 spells CASSFQGVVNTEAFF. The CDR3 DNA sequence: TGCGCCAGCAGCTTTCAGGGGGTAGTGAACACTGAAGCTTTCTTT.

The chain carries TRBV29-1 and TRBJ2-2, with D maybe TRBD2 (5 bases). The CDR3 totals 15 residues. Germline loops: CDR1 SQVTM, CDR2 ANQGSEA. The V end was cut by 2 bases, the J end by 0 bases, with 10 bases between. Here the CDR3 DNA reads TGCAGCGTTGAACCCCGGGAAACGAACACCGGGGAGCTGTTTTTT. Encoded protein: CSVEPRETNTGELFF.

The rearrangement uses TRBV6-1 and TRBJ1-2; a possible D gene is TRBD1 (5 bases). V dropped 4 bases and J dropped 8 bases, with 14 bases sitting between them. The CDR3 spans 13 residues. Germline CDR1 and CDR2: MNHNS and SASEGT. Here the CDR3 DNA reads TGTGCCAGCAGTGGCCCCAGGGCTTACGGCTACACCTTC. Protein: CASSGPRAYGYTF.

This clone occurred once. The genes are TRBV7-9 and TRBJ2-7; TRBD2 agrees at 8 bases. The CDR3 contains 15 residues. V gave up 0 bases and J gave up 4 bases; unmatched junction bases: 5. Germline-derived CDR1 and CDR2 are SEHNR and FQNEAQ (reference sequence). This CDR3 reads CASSLAIAGLYEQYF. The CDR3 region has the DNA TGTGCCAGCAGCTTAGCGATAGCGGGGCTGTACGAGCAGTACTTC.

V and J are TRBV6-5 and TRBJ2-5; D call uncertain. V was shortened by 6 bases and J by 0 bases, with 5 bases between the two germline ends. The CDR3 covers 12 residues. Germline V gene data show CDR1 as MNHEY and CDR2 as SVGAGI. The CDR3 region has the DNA TGTGCCAGCAGCCGCGACCAAGAGACCCAGTACTTC. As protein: CASSRDQETQYF.

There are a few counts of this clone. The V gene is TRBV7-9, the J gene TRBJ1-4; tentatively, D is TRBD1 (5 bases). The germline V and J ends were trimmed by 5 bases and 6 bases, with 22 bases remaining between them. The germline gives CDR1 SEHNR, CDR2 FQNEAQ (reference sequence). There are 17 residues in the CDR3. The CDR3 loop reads CASSLFDSPLLYEKLFF. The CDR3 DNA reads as TGTGCCAGCAGCCTGTTCGACAGCCCCTTATTATATGAAAAACTGTTTTTT.

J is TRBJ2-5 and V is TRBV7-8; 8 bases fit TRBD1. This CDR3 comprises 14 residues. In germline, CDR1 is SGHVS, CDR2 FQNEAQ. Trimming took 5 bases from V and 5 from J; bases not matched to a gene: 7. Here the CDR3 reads CASSQGQGRETQYF. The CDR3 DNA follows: TGTGCCAGCAGCCAAGGACAGGGCCGTGAGACCCAGTACTTC.

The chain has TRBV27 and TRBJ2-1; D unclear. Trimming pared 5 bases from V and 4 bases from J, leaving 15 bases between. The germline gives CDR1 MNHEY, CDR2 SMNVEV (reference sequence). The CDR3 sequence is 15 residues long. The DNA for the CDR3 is TGTGCCAGCAGTCACAGAGATAGTCGTTACAATGAGCAGTTCTTC. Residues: CASSHRDSRYNEQFF.

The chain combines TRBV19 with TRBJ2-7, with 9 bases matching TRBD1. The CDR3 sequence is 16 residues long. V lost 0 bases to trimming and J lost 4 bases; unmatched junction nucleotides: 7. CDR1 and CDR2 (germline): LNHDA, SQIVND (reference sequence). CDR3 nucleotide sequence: TGTGCCAGTAGTATAGACCGGACAGGGGAAAGGTACGAGCAGTACTTC. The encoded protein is CASSIDRTGERYEQYF.

CDR3 region: CASTRESNTEAFF. The CDR3 coding sequence is TGCGCCAGCACCAGGGAATCGAACACTGAAGCTTTCTTT. The gene calls are TRBV5-1 and TRBJ1-1; D might be TRBD1 (5 bases). The ends were cut back, 6 bases at V and 1 base at J, with 10 bases in the middle. This CDR3 has 13 amino acids. Looked up from germline, CDR1 is SGHRS and CDR2 is YFSETQ.

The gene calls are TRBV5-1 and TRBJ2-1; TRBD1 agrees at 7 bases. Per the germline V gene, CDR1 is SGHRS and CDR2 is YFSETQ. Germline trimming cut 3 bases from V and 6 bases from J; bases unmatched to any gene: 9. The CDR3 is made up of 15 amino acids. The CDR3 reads CASSSGQLTPNEQFF. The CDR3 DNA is TGCGCCAGCAGCTCGGGACAGCTAACCCCCAATGAGCAGTTCTTC.

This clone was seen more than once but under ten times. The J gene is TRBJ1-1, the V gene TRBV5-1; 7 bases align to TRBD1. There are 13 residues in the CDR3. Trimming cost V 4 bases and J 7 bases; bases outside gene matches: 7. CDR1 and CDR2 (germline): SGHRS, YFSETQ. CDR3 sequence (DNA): TGCGCCAGCAGCGGGGGACAGCTTTTTGAAGCTTTCTTT. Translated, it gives CASSGGQLFEAFF.

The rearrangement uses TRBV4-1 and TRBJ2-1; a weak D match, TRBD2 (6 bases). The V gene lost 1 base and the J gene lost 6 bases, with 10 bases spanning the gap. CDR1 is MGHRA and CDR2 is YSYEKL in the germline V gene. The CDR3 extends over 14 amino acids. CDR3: CASSQVGGLNEQFF. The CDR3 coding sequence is TGCGCCAGCAGCCAAGTCGGAGGGCTCAATGAGCAGTTCTTC.

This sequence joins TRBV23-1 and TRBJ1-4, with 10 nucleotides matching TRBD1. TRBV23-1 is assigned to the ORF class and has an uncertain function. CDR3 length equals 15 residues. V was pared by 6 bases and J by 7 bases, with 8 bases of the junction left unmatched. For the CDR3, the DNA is TGCGCCAGCAGACTAAGGACAGGGGGATGTGAAAAACTGTTTTTT. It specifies CASRLRTGGCEKLFF.